These 3 T cell receptor beta chains share one sample of origin, sequenced in a study of beta chain features in type 1 diabetes. Every isolated RNA sample was fully reverse transcribed, so sequencing captured expressed TCRB transcripts. Assay: immunoSEQ multiplex PCR; the TCRdb copy retains only in-frame clones and omits some. This table has under 250,000 clones, roughly 13% appearing once. The specimen sequenced was naive CD4+ T cells from blood. The source is a woman aged 40 to 55 in good health.

This clone has more than one count but fewer than ten. V usage is TRBV27 and J usage is TRBJ1-1; D perhaps matches TRBD1 (5 bases). CDR1 is MNHEY and CDR2 is SMNVEV in the germline V gene (reference sequence). Trimming took 1 base from V and 0 from J, leaving 6 bases between them. The CDR3 is made up of 14 amino acids. CDR3 coding DNA: TGTGCCAGCAGTTTATTCAGGGTGAACACTGAAGCTTTCTTT. Translation: CASSLFRVNTEAFF.

This clone was seen only a few times. This chain joins TRBV4-3 and TRBJ2-3; D possibly corresponds to TRBD1 (5 bases). The CDR3 spans 15 residues. Between the trimmed V and J ends, which lost 1 base and 2 bases, there was a span of 10 bases. Germline V CDR1 and CDR2: LGHNA, YSLEER. The CDR3 loop is CASSQVTRDTDTQYF. The CDR3, as DNA: TGCGCCAGCAGCCAAGTCACCAGGGACACAGATACGCAGTATTTT.

The chain has TRBV5-1 and TRBJ2-1, with D perhaps matching TRBD2 (6 bases). The CDR3 runs to 15 residues. Between the trimmed V and J ends, which lost 0 bases and 7 bases, there was a span of 14 bases. The germline CDR1 and CDR2 sequences are SGHRS and YFSETQ. The CDR3 region is CASSLGSSAVNEQFF. The CDR3 DNA sequence: TGCGCCAGCAGCTTGGGCTCTAGCGCGGTGAATGAGCAGTTCTTC.